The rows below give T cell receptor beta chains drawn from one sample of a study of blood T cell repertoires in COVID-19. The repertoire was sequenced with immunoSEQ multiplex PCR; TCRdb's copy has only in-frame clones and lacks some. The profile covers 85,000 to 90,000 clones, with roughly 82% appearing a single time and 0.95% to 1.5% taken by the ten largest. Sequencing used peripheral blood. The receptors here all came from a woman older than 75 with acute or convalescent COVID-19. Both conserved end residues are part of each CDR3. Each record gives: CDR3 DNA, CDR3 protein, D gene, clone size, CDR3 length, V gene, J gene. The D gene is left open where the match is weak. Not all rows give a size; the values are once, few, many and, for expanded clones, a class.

CDR3 DNA: TGCGCCAGCAGCCAAGATCTAGACGGCTATGGCTACACCTTC
CDR3 protein: CASSQDLDGYGYTF
D gene: NA
clone size: NA
CDR3 length: 14
V gene: TRBV4-1
J gene: TRBJ1-2

CDR3 DNA: TGTGCCAGCAGCGACAGGGTACTCACAGATACGCAGTATTTT
CDR3 protein: CASSDRVLTDTQYF
D gene: TRBD1
clone size: few
CDR3 length: 14
V gene: TRBV7-9
J gene: TRBJ2-3

CDR3 DNA: TGTGCCAGCAGGCTTACCGGGGGGGGCGGCGAAAAACTGTTTTTT
CDR3 protein: CASRLTGGGGEKLFF
D gene: NA
clone size: NA
CDR3 length: 15
V gene: TRBV11-2
J gene: TRBJ1-4

CDR3 DNA: TGTGCCAGCAGCCAATCAGGGCCTGAGCAGTACTTC
CDR3 protein: CASSQSGPEQYF
D gene: NA
clone size: NA
CDR3 length: 12
V gene: TRBV14
J gene: TRBJ2-7

CDR3 DNA: TGTGCCAGTAGTATGAACCGACGGGTGTATCAGCCCCAGCATTTT
CDR3 protein: CASSMNRRVYQPQHF
D gene: NA
clone size: NA
CDR3 length: 15
V gene: TRBV19
J gene: TRBJ1-5

CDR3 DNA: TGCGCCAGCAGCTGGGGACAGGGGACGGGAGGCTACACCTTC
CDR3 protein: CASSWGQGTGGYTF
D gene: TRBD1
clone size: NA
CDR3 length: 14
V gene: TRBV5-1
J gene: TRBJ1-2

CDR3 DNA: TGCGCCAGCAGCCCCACACTAGCGGCTCCTACGGTCGAGCAGTACTTC
CDR3 protein: CASSPTLAAPTVEQYF
D gene: TRBD2
clone size: once
CDR3 length: 16
V gene: TRBV5-1
J gene: TRBJ2-7

CDR3 DNA: TGCGCCAGCCGGGAAGAGGTGGTTACCGGGGAGCTGTTTTTT
CDR3 protein: CASREEVVTGELFF
D gene: NA
clone size: NA
CDR3 length: 14
V gene: TRBV5-1
J gene: TRBJ2-2

CDR3 DNA: TGTGCCAGCAGCATGGGACAGGCTAATGAAAAACTGTTTTTT
CDR3 protein: CASSMGQANEKLFF
D gene: TRBD1
clone size: NA
CDR3 length: 14
V gene: TRBV11-2
J gene: TRBJ1-4

CDR3 DNA: TGTGCCAGCAGCTTAGATCTAGCGGGACCCTACAATGAGCAGTTCTTC
CDR3 protein: CASSLDLAGPYNEQFF
D gene: TRBD2
clone size: NA
CDR3 length: 16
V gene: TRBV7-9
J gene: TRBJ2-1

CDR3 DNA: TGTGCCAGTAGTATAAGTTTTTTCGACAGGGTGAATGGGGCCAACGTCCTGACTTTC
CDR3 protein: CASSISFFDRVNGANVLTF
D gene: TRBD1
clone size: NA
CDR3 length: 19
V gene: TRBV19
J gene: TRBJ2-6

CDR3 DNA: TGTGCCAGCAGTTATGGGGCTCGGGAAAAACTGTTTTTT
CDR3 protein: CASSYGAREKLFF
D gene: NA
clone size: NA
CDR3 length: 13
V gene: TRBV6-2/TRBV6-3
J gene: TRBJ1-4

CDR3 DNA: TGTGCCAGCAGCCCTCCTAGCGGGAGCTACAATGAGCAGTTCTTC
CDR3 protein: CASSPPSGSYNEQFF
D gene: TRBD2
clone size: NA
CDR3 length: 15
V gene: TRBV9
J gene: TRBJ2-1

CDR3 DNA: TGCGCCAGCAGCTTGGGGTCTAGCGGGGGGGCTGTCGCAGATACGCAGTATTTT
CDR3 protein: CASSLGSSGGAVADTQYF
D gene: TRBD2
clone size: NA
CDR3 length: 18
V gene: TRBV5-1
J gene: TRBJ2-3

CDR3 DNA: TGCGCCAGCAGCATTACAGGGAGCACTGAAGCTTTCTTT
CDR3 protein: CASSITGSTEAFF
D gene: NA
clone size: NA
CDR3 length: 13
V gene: TRBV5-1
J gene: TRBJ1-1

CDR3 DNA: TGTGCCAGCAGCCTCCAACGAGTCCCTGGAAACACCATATATTTT
CDR3 protein: CASSLQRVPGNTIYF
D gene: NA
clone size: NA
CDR3 length: 15
V gene: TRBV7-2
J gene: TRBJ1-3

CDR3 DNA: TGTGCCAGCAGCCTGGGACTAGCGGGATCCAATGAGCAGTTCTTC
CDR3 protein: CASSLGLAGSNEQFF
D gene: TRBD2
clone size: few
CDR3 length: 15
V gene: TRBV11-3
J gene: TRBJ2-1

CDR3 DNA: TGCGCCAGCAGCCAAGCGGGGGGTCCCGGGAGGGCGTCCTACGAGCAGTACTTC
CDR3 protein: CASSQAGGPGRASYEQYF
D gene: TRBD2
clone size: NA
CDR3 length: 18
V gene: TRBV4-1
J gene: TRBJ2-7

CDR3 DNA: TGTGCCAGTAGTACCGGGACAGGGGACCAAGAGACCCAGTACTTC
CDR3 protein: CASSTGTGDQETQYF
D gene: TRBD1
clone size: NA
CDR3 length: 15
V gene: TRBV19
J gene: TRBJ2-5

CDR3 DNA: TGTGCCAGCAGCCCGGTTTCAGATACGCAGTATTTT
CDR3 protein: CASSPVSDTQYF
D gene: NA
clone size: NA
CDR3 length: 12
V gene: TRBV11-2
J gene: TRBJ2-3

CDR3 DNA: TGTGCCAGCAGCTTCGCGGGGGGTAATTGGGATGAGCAGTTCTTC
CDR3 protein: CASSFAGGNWDEQFF
D gene: TRBD2
clone size: NA
CDR3 length: 15
V gene: TRBV7-9
J gene: TRBJ2-1

CDR3 DNA: TGCGCCAGCAGCGACGGACTGACAACTAATGAAAAACTGTTTTTT
CDR3 protein: CASSDGLTTNEKLFF
D gene: NA
clone size: once
CDR3 length: 15
V gene: TRBV5-1
J gene: TRBJ1-4

CDR3 DNA: TGTGCCAGTAGTATGACAGGGTTAAACACTGAAGCTTTCTTT
CDR3 protein: CASSMTGLNTEAFF
D gene: TRBD1
clone size: NA
CDR3 length: 14
V gene: TRBV19
J gene: TRBJ1-1

CDR3 DNA: TGTGCCAGCTCACCTTCCGTAACTAATGAAAAACTGTTTTTT
CDR3 protein: CASSPSVTNEKLFF
D gene: NA
clone size: NA
CDR3 length: 14
V gene: TRBV18
J gene: TRBJ1-4

CDR3 DNA: TGTGCCAGCACCCCGACAGGGCCAAGCTCCTACAATGAGCAGTTCTTC
CDR3 protein: CASTPTGPSSYNEQFF
D gene: TRBD1
clone size: NA
CDR3 length: 16
V gene: TRBV7-8
J gene: TRBJ2-1

CDR3 DNA: TGTGCCAGCAGCGCCGACAGGGTTGGCCCTGGAAACACCATATATTTT
CDR3 protein: CASSADRVGPGNTIYF
D gene: TRBD1
clone size: NA
CDR3 length: 16
V gene: TRBV7-9
J gene: TRBJ1-3

CDR3 DNA: TGTGCCATCAAAGAAAGCGGGAGCACCGGGGAGCTGTTTTTT
CDR3 protein: CAIKESGSTGELFF
D gene: TRBD2
clone size: NA
CDR3 length: 14
V gene: TRBV10-3
J gene: TRBJ2-2

CDR3 DNA: TGTGCCAGCAGCGCTACAGGGGGAGTCGGCACTGAAGCTTTCTTT
CDR3 protein: CASSATGGVGTEAFF
D gene: TRBD1
clone size: NA
CDR3 length: 15
V gene: TRBV7-9
J gene: TRBJ1-1

CDR3 DNA: TGTGCCAGCAGTGAAACCCCCCGTCGGGCGGTGGGTGAGGGAATCAATCAGCCCCAGCATTTT
CDR3 protein: CASSETPRRAVGEGINQPQHF
D gene: NA
clone size: NA
CDR3 length: 21
V gene: TRBV2
J gene: TRBJ1-5

CDR3 DNA: TGTGCTAGTGGCCCCGAAGTCGCGGGGACCCAAGAGACCCAGTACTTC
CDR3 protein: CASGPEVAGTQETQYF
D gene: NA
clone size: NA
CDR3 length: 16
V gene: TRBV12-5
J gene: TRBJ2-5

CDR3 DNA: TGTGCCAGCACCGAGGGAGGGGTTGGGGAGACTGAAGCTTTCTTT
CDR3 protein: CASTEGGVGETEAFF
D gene: NA
clone size: NA
CDR3 length: 15
V gene: TRBV25-1
J gene: TRBJ1-1

CDR3 DNA: TGTGCCAGCAGGGTACAGGGCGGTTGGGGAGAGCAGTACTTC
CDR3 protein: CASRVQGGWGEQYF
D gene: NA
clone size: NA
CDR3 length: 14
V gene: TRBV27
J gene: TRBJ2-7

CDR3 DNA: TGCGCCAGCAGCTTGGGATATGGGGCAGGTTATAACTCCGGGGAGCTGTTTTTT
CDR3 protein: CASSLGYGAGYNSGELFF
D gene: NA
clone size: NA
CDR3 length: 18
V gene: TRBV5-1
J gene: TRBJ2-2

CDR3 DNA: TGTGCCAGCAGTGAATATGAGGGGGAGTGGGTCGAGCAGTACTTC
CDR3 protein: CASSEYEGEWVEQYF
D gene: NA
clone size: NA
CDR3 length: 15
V gene: TRBV2
J gene: TRBJ2-7

CDR3 DNA: TGTGCCATCAGTGAGTCGACAGGGAGCAGGGCTTTCTTT
CDR3 protein: CAISESTGSRAFF
D gene: TRBD1
clone size: NA
CDR3 length: 13
V gene: TRBV10-3
J gene: TRBJ1-1